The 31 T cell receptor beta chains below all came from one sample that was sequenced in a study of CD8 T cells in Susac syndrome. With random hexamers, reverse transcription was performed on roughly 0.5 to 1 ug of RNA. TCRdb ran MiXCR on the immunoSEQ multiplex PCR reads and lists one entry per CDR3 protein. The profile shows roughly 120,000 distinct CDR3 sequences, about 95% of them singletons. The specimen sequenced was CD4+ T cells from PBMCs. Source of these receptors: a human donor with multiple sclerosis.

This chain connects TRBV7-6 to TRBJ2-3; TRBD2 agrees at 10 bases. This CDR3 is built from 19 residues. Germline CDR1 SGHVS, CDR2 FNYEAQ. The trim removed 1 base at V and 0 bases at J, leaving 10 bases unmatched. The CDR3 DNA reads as TGTGCCAGCAGCTTAGTTGCGAGCGGGGGGGCCGTCAGCACAGATACGCAGTATTTT. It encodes CASSLVASGGAVSTDTQYF.

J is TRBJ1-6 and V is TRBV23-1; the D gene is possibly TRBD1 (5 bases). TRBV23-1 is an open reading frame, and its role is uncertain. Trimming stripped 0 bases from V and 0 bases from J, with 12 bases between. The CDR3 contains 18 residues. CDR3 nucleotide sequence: TGCGCCAGCAGTCAATCAGTGGAGGGGAGCTCCTATAATTCACCCCTCCACTTT. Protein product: CASSQSVEGSSYNSPLHF.

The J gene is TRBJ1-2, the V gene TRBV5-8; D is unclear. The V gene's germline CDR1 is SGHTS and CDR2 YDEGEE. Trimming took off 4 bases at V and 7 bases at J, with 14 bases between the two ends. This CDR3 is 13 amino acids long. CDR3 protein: CASSPGRGVGYTF. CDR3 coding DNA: TGTGCCAGCAGCCCCGGCCGCGGAGTTGGCTACACCTTC.

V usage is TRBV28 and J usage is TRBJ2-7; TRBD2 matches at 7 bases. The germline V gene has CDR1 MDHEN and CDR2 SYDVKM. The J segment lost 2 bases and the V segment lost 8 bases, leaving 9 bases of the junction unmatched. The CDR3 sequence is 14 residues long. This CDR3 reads CASLKGGVTYEQYF. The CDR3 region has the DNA TGTGCCAGCTTAAAGGGAGGGGTCACCTACGAGCAGTACTTC.

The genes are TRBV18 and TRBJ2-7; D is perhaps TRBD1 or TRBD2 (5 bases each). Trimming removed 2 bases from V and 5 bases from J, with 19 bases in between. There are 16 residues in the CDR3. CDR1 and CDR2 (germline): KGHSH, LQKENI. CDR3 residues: CASSPSGSAPRDEQYF. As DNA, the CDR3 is TGTGCCAGCTCACCATCAGGGTCGGCCCCGAGGGACGAGCAGTACTTC.

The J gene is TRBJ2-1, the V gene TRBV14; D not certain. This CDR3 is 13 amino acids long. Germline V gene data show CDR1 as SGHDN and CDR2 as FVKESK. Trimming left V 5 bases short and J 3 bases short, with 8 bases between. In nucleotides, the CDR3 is TGTGCCAGCAGCTGGGCAATCTACAATGAGCAGTTCTTC. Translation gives CASSWAIYNEQFF.

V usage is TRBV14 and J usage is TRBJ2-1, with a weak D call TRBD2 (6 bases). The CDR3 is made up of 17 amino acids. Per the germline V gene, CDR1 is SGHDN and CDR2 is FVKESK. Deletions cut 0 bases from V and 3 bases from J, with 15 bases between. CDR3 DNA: TGTGCCAGCAGCCAAGAGCCCCTTTCCGGGGGCTACAATGAGCAGTTCTTC. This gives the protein CASSQEPLSGGYNEQFF.

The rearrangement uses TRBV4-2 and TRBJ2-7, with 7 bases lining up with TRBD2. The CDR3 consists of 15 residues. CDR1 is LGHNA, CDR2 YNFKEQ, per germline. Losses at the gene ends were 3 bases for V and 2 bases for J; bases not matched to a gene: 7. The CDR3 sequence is CASSHRGGVTYEQYF. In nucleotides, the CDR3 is TGTGCCAGCAGCCACCGGGGAGGGGTAACCTACGAGCAGTACTTC.

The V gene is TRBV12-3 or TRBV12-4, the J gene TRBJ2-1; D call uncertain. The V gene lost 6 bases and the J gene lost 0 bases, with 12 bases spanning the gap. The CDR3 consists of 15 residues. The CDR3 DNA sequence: TGTGCCAGCAGGGCTTCCTCCAGCTCCTACAATGAGCAGTTCTTC. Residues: CASRASSSSYNEQFF.

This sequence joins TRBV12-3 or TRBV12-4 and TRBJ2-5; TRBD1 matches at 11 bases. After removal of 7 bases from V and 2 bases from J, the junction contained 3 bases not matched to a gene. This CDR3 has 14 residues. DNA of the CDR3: TGTGCCAGCACCCGGGACAGGGGGCAAGAGACCCAGTACTTC. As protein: CASTRDRGQETQYF.

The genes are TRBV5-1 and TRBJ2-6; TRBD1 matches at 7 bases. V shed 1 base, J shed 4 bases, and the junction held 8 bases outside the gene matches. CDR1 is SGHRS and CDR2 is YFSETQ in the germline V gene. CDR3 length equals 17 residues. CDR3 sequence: CASSLRGQSSGANVLTF. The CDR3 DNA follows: TGCGCCAGCAGCTTGAGGGGACAGTCTTCCGGGGCCAACGTCCTGACTTTC.

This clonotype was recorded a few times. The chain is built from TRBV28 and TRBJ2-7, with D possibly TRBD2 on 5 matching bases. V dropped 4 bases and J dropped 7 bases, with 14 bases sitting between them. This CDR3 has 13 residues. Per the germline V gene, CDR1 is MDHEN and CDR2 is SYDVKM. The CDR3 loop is CASSSSPRGEQYF. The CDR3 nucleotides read TGTGCCAGCAGTTCGTCACCCCGCGGGGAGCAGTACTTC.

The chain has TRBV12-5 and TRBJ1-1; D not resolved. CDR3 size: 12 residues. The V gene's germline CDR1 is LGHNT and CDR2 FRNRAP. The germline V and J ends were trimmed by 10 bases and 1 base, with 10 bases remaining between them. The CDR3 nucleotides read TGTGCTACTTGCATATCGAACACTGAAGCTTTCTTT. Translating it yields CATCISNTEAFF. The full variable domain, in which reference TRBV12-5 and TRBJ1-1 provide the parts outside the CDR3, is DARVTQTPRHKVTEMGQEVTMRCQPILGHNTVFWYRQTMMQGLELLAYFRNRAPLDDSGMPKDRFSAEMPDATLATLKIQPSEPRDSAVYFCATCISNTEAFFGQGTRLTVV.

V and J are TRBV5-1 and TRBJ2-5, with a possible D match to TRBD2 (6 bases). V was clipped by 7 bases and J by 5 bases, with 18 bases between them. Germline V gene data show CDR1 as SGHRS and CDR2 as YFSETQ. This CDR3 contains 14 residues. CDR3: CASARDSYVETQYF. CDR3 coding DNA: TGCGCCAGCGCCCGGGACTCTTATGTGGAGACCCAGTACTTC. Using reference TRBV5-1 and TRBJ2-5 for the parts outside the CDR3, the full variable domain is KAGVTQTPRYLIKTRGQQVTLSCSPISGHRSVSWYQQTPGQGLQFLFEYFSETQRNKGNFPGRFSGRQFSNSRSEMNVSTLELGDSALYLCASARDSYVETQYFGPGTRLLVL.

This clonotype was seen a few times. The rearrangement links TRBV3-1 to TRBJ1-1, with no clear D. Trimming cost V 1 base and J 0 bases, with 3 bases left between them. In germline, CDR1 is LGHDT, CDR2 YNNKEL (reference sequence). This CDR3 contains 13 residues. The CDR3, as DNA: TGTGCCAGCAGCCAAGCCTTGAACACTGAAGCTTTCTTT. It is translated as CASSQALNTEAFF.

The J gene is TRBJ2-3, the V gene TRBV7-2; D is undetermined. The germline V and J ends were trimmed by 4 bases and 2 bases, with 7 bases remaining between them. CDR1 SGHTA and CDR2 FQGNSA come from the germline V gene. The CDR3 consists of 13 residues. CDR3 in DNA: TGTGCCAGCAGCTCCACGGACACAGATACGCAGTATTTT. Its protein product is CASSSTDTDTQYF. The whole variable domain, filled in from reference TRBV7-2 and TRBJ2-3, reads GAGVSQSPSNKVTEKGKDVELRCDPISGHTALYWYRQSLGQGLEFLIYFQGNSAPDKSGLPSDRFSAERTGGSVSTLTIQRTQQEDSAVYLCASSSTDTDTQYFGPGTRLTVL.

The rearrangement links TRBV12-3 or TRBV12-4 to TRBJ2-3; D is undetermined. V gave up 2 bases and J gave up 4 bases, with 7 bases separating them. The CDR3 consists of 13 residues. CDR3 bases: TGTGCCAGCAGTTTACAGGCGCCAGATACGCAGTATTTT. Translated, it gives CASSLQAPDTQYF.

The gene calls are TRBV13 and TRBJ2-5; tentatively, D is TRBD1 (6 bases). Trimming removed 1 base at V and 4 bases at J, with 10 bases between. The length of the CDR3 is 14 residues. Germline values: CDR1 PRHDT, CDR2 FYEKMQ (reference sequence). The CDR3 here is CASSLVQGAETQYF. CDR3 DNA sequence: TGTGCCAGCAGCTTAGTACAGGGAGCAGAGACCCAGTACTTC.

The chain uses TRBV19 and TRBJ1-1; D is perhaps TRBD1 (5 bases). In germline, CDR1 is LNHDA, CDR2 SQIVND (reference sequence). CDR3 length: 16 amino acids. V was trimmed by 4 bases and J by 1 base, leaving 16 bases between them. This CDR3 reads CASSNVKGRPNTEAFF. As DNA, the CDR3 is TGTGCCAGTAGTAATGTAAAGGGGCGGCCGAACACTGAAGCTTTCTTT.

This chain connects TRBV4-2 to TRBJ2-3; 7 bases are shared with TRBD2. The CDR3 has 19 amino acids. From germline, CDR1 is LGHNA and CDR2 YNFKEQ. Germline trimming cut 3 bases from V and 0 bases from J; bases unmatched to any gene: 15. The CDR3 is CASSHRWSGDGASTDTQYF. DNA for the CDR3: TGTGCCAGCAGCCATCGGTGGAGCGGGGACGGAGCTAGCACAGATACGCAGTATTTT.

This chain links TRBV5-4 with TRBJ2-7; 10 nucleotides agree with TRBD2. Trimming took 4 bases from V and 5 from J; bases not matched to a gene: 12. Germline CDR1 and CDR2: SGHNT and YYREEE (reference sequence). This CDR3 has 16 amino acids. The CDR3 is CASSTQFSGRRHEQYF. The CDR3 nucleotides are TGTGCCAGCAGCACACAGTTTAGCGGGAGGAGGCACGAGCAGTACTTC. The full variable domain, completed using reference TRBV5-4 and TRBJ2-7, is ETGVTQSPTHLIKTRGQQVTLRCSSQSGHNTVSWYQQALGQGPQFIFQYYREEENGRGNFPPRFSGLQFPNYSSELNVNALELDDSALYLCASSTQFSGRRHEQYFGPGTRLTVT.

The CDR3 sequence: CASEWGGGEETQYF. The CDR3 DNA sequence: TGTGCCAGCGAATGGGGCGGGGGTGAAGAGACCCAGTACTTC. This chain joins TRBV6-1 and TRBJ2-5, with 7 bases identical to TRBD2. The CDR3 has 14 residues. Unmatched junction bases numbered 9, after V lost 8 bases and J lost 3 bases. Looked up from germline, CDR1 is MNHNS and CDR2 is SASEGT.

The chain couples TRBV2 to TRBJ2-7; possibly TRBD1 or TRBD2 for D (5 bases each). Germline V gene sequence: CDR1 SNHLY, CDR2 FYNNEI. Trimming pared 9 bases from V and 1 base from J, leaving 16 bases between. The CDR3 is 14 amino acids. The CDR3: CASREGLRSYEQYF. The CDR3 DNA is TGTGCCAGTCGAGAGGGGCTAAGGTCCTACGAGCAGTACTTC.

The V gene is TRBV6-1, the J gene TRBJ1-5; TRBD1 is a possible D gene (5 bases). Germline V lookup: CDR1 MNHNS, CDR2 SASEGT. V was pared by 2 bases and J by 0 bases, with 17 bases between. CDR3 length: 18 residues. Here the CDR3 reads CASSESPSTVYSNQPQHF. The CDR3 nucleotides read TGTGCCAGCAGTGAAAGCCCATCGACAGTTTATAGCAATCAGCCCCAGCATTTT.

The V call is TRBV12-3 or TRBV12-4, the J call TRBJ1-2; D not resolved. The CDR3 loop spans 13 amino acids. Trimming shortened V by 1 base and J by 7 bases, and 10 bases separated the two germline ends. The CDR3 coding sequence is TGTGCCAGCAGTTTAGAGCAGAAACGTGGCTACACCTTC. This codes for CASSLEQKRGYTF.

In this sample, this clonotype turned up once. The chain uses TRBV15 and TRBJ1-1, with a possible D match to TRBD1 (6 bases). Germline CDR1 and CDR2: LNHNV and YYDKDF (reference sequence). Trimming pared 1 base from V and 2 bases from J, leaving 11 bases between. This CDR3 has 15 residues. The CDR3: CATSRAGQPNTEAFF. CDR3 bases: TGTGCCACCAGCAGAGCTGGACAGCCCAACACTGAAGCTTTCTTT.

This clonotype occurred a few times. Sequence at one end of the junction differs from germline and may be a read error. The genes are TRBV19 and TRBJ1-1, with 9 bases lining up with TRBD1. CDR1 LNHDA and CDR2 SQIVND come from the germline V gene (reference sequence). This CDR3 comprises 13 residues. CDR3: CASSVDRGTEAFF. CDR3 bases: TGTGCCAGTAGTGTAGACAGGGGGACTGAAGCTTTCTTT.

Written as DNA, the CDR3 is TGTGCCAGCAGCTTTGACACTTCCTACGAGCAGTACTTC. Its protein is CASSFDTSYEQYF. The J gene is TRBJ2-7, the V gene TRBV5-6, with unresolved D. Looked up from germline, CDR1 is SGHDT and CDR2 is YYEEEE. V was trimmed by 2 bases and J by 1 base, leaving 7 bases between them. This CDR3 has 13 residues.

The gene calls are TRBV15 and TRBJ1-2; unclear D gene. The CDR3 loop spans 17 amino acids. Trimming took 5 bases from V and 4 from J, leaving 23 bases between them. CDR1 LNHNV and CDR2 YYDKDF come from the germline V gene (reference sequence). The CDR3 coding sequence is TGTGCCACCAGCGGTTACGAGGCAGGAAACGGAGGCTATGGCTACACCTTC. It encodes CATSGYEAGNGGYGYTF.

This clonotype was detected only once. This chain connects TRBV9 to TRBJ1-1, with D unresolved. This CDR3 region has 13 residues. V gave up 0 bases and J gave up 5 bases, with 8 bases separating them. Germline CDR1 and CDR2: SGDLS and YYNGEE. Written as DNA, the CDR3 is TGTGCCAGCAGCGTAGTGAATCCGACTGAAGCTTTCTTT. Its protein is CASSVVNPTEAFF.

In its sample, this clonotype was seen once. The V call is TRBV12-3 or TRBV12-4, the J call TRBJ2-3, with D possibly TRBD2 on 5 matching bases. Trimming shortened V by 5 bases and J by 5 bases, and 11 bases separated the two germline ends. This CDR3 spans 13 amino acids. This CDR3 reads CASSRNEGDTQYF. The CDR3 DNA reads TGTGCCAGCAGTCGCAATGAGGGAGATACGCAGTATTTT.